This T cell receptor beta chain originates from a study of shared clonotypes between healthy human individuals. Comments on this clone: What it binds is unknown.

Notes on the study in general: Rarefaction revealed incomplete sorted-subset sequencing despite large depth. Depth of sequencing was expected to influence donor clonotype sharing. A reduction in generation probabilities was seen for non-shared clonotypes relative to those shared by all four donors.

From germline, CDR1 is SGHAT and CDR2 FQDESV (reference sequence). V dropped 1 base and J dropped 2 bases, with 7 bases sitting between them. The CDR3 is 14 amino acids. It was at deep level that the assay was run. Some clones are missing from TCRdb's copy, which holds only in-frame ones; the method was immunoSEQ multiplex PCR. The profile shows 550,000 to 800,000 clones, 74% of them singletons. The sample consisted of memory CD4+ T cells sorted from blood. Described subset: CD45RA-negative fraction. This receptor was identified in a woman in her twenties or thirties in good health. The rearrangement joins TRBV11-1 to TRBJ2-3, with D unclear. The CDR3 here is CASSLVAVTDTQYF. In DNA, the CDR3 is TGTGCCAGCAGCTTAGTGGCGGTCACAGATACGCAGTATTTT. Drawing the rest from reference TRBV11-1 and TRBJ2-3, the complete variable domain is EAEVAQSPRYKITEKSQAVAFWCDPISGHATLYWYRQILGQGPELLVQFQDESVVDDSQLPKDRFSAERLKGVDSTLKIQPAELGDSAMYLCASSLVAVTDTQYFGPGTRLTVL.